This TCR beta chain was retrieved from a study of blood T cell repertoires in COVID-19 (dated by TCRdb to the early 2020s). For context, the study as a whole: The collaborator samples originated in the United States, Italy and Spain and spanned the acute and convalescent phases of COVID-19. Samples were obtained from the ongoing ImmuneRACE study (first 160 participants) and from about 1,300 subjects provided by 6 global collaborators. The material from the prospective study consisted of cDNA or gDNA derived from T cells, B-cell-depleted T cells, or PBMCs. Where available, HLA class I and class II types were taken from metadata supplied by the sample provider and were not determined by assay-based typing. Sample metadata almost always included a de-identified subject ID, COVID-19 status, age in years and sex. The repertoires were made available in a free public database intended to serve as a resource for research on the immune response to SARS-CoV-2. Deeply sampled blood TCRbeta repertoires from subjects exposed to, actively infected with, or recovered from COVID-19 were included in the dataset.

Comments on this clone: Its antigen is unknown. No base quality information exists; no much larger clone differs at one position.

V drops 7 bases and J drops 5 bases, leaving 20 bases in between. The germline V gene encodes CDR1 SQVTM and CDR2 ANQGSEA. The CDR3 spans 14 residues, from the cysteine through the phenylalanine. The CDR3 DNA has 42 bases and is translated from base 1. Enrolling through a virtual design, the prospective study's participants ranged in age from roughly 18 to 95 years and lived across roughly 24 United States geographic areas. In the prospective study, participants were assigned to cohorts based on the clinical history participants reported in a screening survey and a study questionnaire. A participant counted as exposed if, within 2 weeks of entering the study, that participant had been in contact with someone who had a PCR-confirmed or clinician-diagnosed COVID-19 case. Mobile phlebotomists in the prospective study collected whole blood, serum and a nasopharyngeal or oropharyngeal swab from every participant. Participants in the prospective study had the option to provide additional blood draws and questionnaires over a roughly 2-month period. Prospective study blood samples were shipped either frozen or at room temperature before DNA extraction.

The immunoSEQ Assay, a bias-controlled multiplex PCR, was used to amplify TCRbeta CDR3 regions from genomic DNA. The authors' analysis ran thus. The number of nucleated cells in each sample was estimated from the amplification of reference gene primers within the assay. To quantify the absolute abundance of each unique TCRbeta CDR3 rearrangement, sequence reads were collapsed and filtered. Productive Simpson clonality was computed per sample as the square root of Simpson's diversity index over productive rearrangements. The table comes from immuneACCESS by way of TCRdb, which keeps in-frame sequences with V and J called. Part of the clones is missing from these tables; in studies checked, under half for an unresolved V gene and the rest for unknown reasons. D and trimming come from the DNA, and the V and J calls and clone size come from that table. Counted in this sample were fewer than 250,000 clones; roughly 80% of them appeared once. The biggest ten clones account for nearly 5% of the sample.

Results the study describes overall, beyond this receptor: The quantity of clinical and demographic metadata differed by source and by participant and was supplied without curation.

The source is a woman aged 45-60 years who had been exposed to COVID-19. Recombination joined TRBV29-1 with TRBJ1-1; the D gene is perhaps TRBD1, from 5 matching bases. The material sequenced was PBMCs or T cells enriched from blood (not recorded which). The nucleotide sequence reads TGCAGCGCTATGATGGGGGGAAGGGGAACTGAAGCTTTCTTT. Translated, this gives CSAMMGGRGTEAFF. The full variable domain, with segments outside the CDR3 supplied by the reference TRBV29-1 and TRBJ1-1 proteins, appears as SAVISQKPSRDICQRGTSLTIQCQVDSQVTMMFWYRQQPGQSLTLIATANQGSEATYESGFVIDKFPISRPNLTFSTLTVSNMSPEDSSIYLCSAMMGGRGTEAFFGQGTRLTVV.